This TCR beta chain was retrieved from a study of technical replicates of blood from several donors. Using immunoSEQ multiplex PCR, the repertoire was profiled, and TCRdb retains in-frame clones only, with some absent. In the table there are under 70,000 clones, around 91% of which are singletons. Sequenced input: T cells isolated from PBMCs. This receptor was taken from a human donor in good health.

The DNA for the CDR3 is TGTGCCAGCAGCTTAAACAGGGGGAACTATGGCTACACCTTC. As protein: CASSLNRGNYGYTF. The chain has TRBV7-6 and TRBJ1-2, with 8 bases that match TRBD1. With V trimmed by 2 bases and J by 2 bases, 1 base remained unmatched. The CDR3 has 14 residues. Germline CDR1 and CDR2: SGHVS and FNYEAQ.